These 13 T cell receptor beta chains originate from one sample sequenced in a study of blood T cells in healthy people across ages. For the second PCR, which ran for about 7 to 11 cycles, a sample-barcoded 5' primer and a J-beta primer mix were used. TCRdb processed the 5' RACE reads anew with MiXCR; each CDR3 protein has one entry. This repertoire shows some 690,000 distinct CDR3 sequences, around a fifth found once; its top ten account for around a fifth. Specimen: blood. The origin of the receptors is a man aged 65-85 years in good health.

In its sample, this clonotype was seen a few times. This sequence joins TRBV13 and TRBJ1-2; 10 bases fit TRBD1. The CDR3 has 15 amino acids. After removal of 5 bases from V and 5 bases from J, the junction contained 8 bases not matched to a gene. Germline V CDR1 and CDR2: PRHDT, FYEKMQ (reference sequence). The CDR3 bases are TGTGCCAGCAGCCCAACCGGGACAGGGGTTTATGGCTACACCTTC. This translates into CASSPTGTGVYGYTF.

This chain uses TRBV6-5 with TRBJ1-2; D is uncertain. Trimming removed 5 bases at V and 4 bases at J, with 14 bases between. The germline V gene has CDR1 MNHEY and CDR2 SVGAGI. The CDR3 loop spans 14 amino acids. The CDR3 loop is CASSRSGLGYGYTF. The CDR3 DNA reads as TGTGCCAGCAGTCGGTCGGGGTTGGGCTATGGCTACACCTTC.

CDR3 in DNA: TGTGCCAGCAGTGAATTCCAGGCCCAAGAGACCCAGTACTTC. The encoded protein is CASSEFQAQETQYF. This rearrangement joins TRBV6-1 to TRBJ2-5; no definite D call. Germline assignment: CDR1 MNHNS and CDR2 SASEGT. Trimming shortened V by 2 bases and J by 1 base, and 8 bases separated the two germline ends. The CDR3 is 14 residues long.

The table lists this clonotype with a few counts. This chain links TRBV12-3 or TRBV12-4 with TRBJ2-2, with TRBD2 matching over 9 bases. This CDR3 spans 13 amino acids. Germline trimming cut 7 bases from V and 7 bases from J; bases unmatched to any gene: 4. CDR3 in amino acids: CASKGLAVGELFF. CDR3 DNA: TGTGCCAGCAAGGGACTAGCTGTCGGGGAGCTGTTTTTT.

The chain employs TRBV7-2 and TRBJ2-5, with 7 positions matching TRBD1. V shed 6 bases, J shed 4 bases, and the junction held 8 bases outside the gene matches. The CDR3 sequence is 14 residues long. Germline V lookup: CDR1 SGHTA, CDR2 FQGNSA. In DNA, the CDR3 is TGTGCCAGCAGTTACAGGGGAGCATTAGAGACCCAGTACTTC. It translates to CASSYRGALETQYF.

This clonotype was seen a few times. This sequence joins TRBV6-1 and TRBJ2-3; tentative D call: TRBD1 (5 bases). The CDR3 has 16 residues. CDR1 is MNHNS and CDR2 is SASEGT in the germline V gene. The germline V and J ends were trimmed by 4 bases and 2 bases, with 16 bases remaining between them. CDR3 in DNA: TGTGCCAGCAGTGGGAAAACAGGCATTCTCACAGATACGCAGTATTTT. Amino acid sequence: CASSGKTGILTDTQYF.

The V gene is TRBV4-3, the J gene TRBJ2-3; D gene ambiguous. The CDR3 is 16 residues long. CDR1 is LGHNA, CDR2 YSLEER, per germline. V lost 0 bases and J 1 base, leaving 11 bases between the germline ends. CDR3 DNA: TGCGCCAGCAGCCAAGAAACGGATCTCCGCACAGATACGCAGTATTTT. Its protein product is CASSQETDLRTDTQYF.

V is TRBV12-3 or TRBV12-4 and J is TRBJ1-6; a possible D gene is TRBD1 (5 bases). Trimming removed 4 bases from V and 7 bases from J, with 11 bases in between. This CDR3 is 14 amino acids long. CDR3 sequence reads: CASSSRVMNSPLHF. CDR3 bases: TGTGCCAGCAGTTCCAGGGTTATGAATTCACCCCTCCACTTT.

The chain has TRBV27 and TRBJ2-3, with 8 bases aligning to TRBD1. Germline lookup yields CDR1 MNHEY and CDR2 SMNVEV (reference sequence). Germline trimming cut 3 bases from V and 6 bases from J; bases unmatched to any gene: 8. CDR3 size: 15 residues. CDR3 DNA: TGTGCCAGCAGTTTCCGGACAGGGAGGATGGATACGCAGTATTTT. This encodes CASSFRTGRMDTQYF.

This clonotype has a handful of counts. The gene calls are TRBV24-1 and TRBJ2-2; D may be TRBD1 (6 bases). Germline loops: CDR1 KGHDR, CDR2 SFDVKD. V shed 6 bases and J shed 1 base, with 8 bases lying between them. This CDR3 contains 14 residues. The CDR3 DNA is TGTGCCACCAGTTACAGGGTGAACACCGGGGAGCTGTTTTTT. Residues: CATSYRVNTGELFF.

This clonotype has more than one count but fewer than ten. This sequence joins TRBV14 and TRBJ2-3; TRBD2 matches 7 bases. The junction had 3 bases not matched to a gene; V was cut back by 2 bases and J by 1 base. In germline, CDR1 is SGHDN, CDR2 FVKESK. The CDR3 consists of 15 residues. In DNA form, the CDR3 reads TGTGCCAGCAGCCAACCTGGGGGGGGCACAGATACGCAGTATTTT. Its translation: CASSQPGGGTDTQYF.

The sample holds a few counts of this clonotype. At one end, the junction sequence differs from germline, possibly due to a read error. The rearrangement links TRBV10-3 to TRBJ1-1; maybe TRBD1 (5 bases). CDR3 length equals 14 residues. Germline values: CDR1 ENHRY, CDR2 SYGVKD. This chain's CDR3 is CAISDGTLNTEAFF. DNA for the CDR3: TGTGCCATCAGTGATGGGACGTTGAACACTGAAGCCTTCTTT.

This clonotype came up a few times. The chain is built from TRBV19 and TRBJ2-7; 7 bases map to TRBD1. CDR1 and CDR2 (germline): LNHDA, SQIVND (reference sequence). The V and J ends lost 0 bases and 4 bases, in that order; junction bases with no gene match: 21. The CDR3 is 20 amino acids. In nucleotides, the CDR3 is TGTGCCAGTAGTATAGACGTCCTGACAGGGCTGCCCGACACACAATACGAGCAGTACTTC. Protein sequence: CASSIDVLTGLPDTQYEQYF.